Below, 7 T cell receptor beta chains from the same sample are listed, as sequenced in a study of CD8 T cell repertoires and HIV-1 epitope variants. Here immunoSEQ multiplex PCR was the method, and the copy in TCRdb shows in-frame clones only, minus some. The sample holds over 90,000 clones, 70% to 75% seen once. The specimen sequenced was uncultured baseline CD8+ T cells from peripheral blood mononuclear cells (PBMCs). These receptors all stem from a male donor with HIV.

The chain is built from TRBV4-1 and TRBJ2-1; 14 bases line up with TRBD2. This CDR3 is 13 amino acids long. The germline V gene has CDR1 MGHRA and CDR2 YSYEKL. V was clipped by 4 bases and J by 15 bases; unmatched bases: 5. CDR3 coding DNA: TGCGCCAGCAGCCTGGGACTAGCGGGGGCGCGGTTCTTC. As protein: CASSLGLAGARFF.

This clone was found a few times. This chain connects TRBV28 to TRBJ2-1; 11 bases align to TRBD2. Germline values: CDR1 MDHEN, CDR2 SYDVKM. V lost 5 bases, J lost 8 bases, and 8 bases stayed unmatched. CDR3 length: 15 residues. The CDR3, as DNA: TGTGCCAGCAGTCCTACTAGCGGGAGAATCCATGAGCAGTTCTTC. As protein: CASSPTSGRIHEQFF.

The rearrangement joins TRBV5-1 to TRBJ2-5; 9 nucleotides line up with TRBD2. From germline, CDR1 is SGHRS and CDR2 YFSETQ. The trim removed 2 bases at V and 5 bases at J, leaving 7 bases unmatched. The CDR3 covers 15 residues. This CDR3 is CASSFAGGPRETQYF. The CDR3 DNA follows: TGCGCCAGCAGCTTCGCGGGAGGGCCGAGGGAGACCCAGTACTTC.

The genes are TRBV30 and TRBJ2-7, with TRBD1 as a possible D gene (6 bases). Deletions cut 0 bases from V and 1 base from J, with 19 bases between. Germline V CDR1 and CDR2: GTSNPN, SVGIG (reference sequence). This CDR3 is built from 17 residues. CDR3 coding DNA: TGTGCCTGGAGTGTCCTCATCCGGAACAGGGATTCCTACGAGCAGTACTTC. This gives the protein CAWSVLIRNRDSYEQYF.

V gene TRBV29-1 combines with J gene TRBJ2-5; D may correspond to TRBD1 or TRBD2 (5 bases each). The CDR3 is made up of 13 amino acids. The germline V and J ends were trimmed by 5 bases and 1 base, with 11 bases remaining between them. Germline V gives CDR1 SQVTM, CDR2 ANQGSEA. As DNA, the CDR3 is TGCAGCGTTACCGGGGCGGGCCAAGAGACCCAGTACTTC. Its protein is CSVTGAGQETQYF.

The chain links TRBV6-5 to TRBJ1-1, with D uncertain. Germline loops: CDR1 MNHEY, CDR2 SVGAGI. This CDR3 contains 13 residues. With 5 bases removed from V and 7 bases from J, the gap between germline ends came to 14 bases. CDR3 bases: TGTGCCAGCAGTAAACTTGGGATGGTTGAAGCTTTCTTT. Amino acids: CASSKLGMVEAFF.

This clone was observed a handful of times. V usage is TRBV28 and J usage is TRBJ2-1; 9 bases are a match to TRBD2. J was trimmed by 7 bases and V by 1 base; bases with no gene match: 5. CDR1 is MDHEN, CDR2 SYDVKM, per germline. This CDR3 has 15 amino acids. CDR3 sequence (DNA): TGTGCCAGCAGTTTATCAGGGACTAGCTCGAATGAGCAGTTCTTC. Amino acid sequence: CASSLSGTSSNEQFF.